One sample yielded the 3 T cell receptor beta chains listed below, sequenced in a study of regulatory T cells in long-lasting Graves disease. Time point: newly diagnosed GD, antithyroid drugs for less than 3 months. PBMC-derived RNA was used for the TCR library. Investigators prepared the TCR beta libraries by applying iRepertoire HTBI primers and Arm-PCR of CDR3 regions. In TCRdb, the multiplex PCR reads were re-called with MiXCR into one record per CDR3 protein. The sample yields 550,000 to 650,000 distinct CDR3 sequences, 16% seen once. The data were also submitted as part of a second study, on T cells in Graves' hyperthyroidism and ophthalmopathy.

The source material was peripheral blood mononuclear cells (PBMCs), sampled at new diagnosis, from a patient treated with antithyroid drugs. Receptors originate from a man younger than 35 with Graves disease.

A word on this clonotype: This may be a read error, as it is one base from a much larger clone. The chain has TRBV6-2 or TRBV6-3 and TRBJ1-3; TRBD1 matches 7 bases. This CDR3 has 16 residues. With 4 bases clipped from V and 1 base from J, the junction kept 7 bases outside the gene matches. The germline V gene encodes CDR1 MNHEY and CDR2 SVGEGT. The CDR3 DNA is TGTGCCAGCAGTTGCACAATGACAGGGTCTGGAAACACCATATATTTT. This sequence encodes CASSCTMTGSGNTIYF.

This clonotype was seen only a few times. The chain is built from TRBV3-1 and TRBJ1-5; D might be TRBD1 (5 bases). The CDR3 has 15 residues. Between the trimmed V and J ends, which lost 0 bases and 6 bases, there was a span of 12 bases. CDR1 is LGHDT and CDR2 is YNNKEL in the germline V gene (reference sequence). The CDR3 DNA sequence: TGTGCCAGCAGCCAAGATCTGGGGGGGAGTCAGCCCCAGCATTTT. Translating gives CASSQDLGGSQPQHF.

This clonotype has a count of ten or more. This chain connects TRBV12-3 or TRBV12-4 to TRBJ2-7, with D unresolved. The CDR3 sequence is 14 residues long. Trimming cost V 3 bases and J 2 bases, with 11 bases left between them. CDR3 nucleotide sequence: TGTGCCAGCAGTTTCTACAGAAAGCCCTACGAGCAGTACTTC. Its translation: CASSFYRKPYEQYF.